This entry lists 2 T cell receptor beta chains sequenced from one sample in a study of blood T cell repertoires in COVID-19. Produced via immunoSEQ multiplex PCR; TCRdb's table is partial and in-frame only. The sample holds just over 15,000 clones, 80% to 85% seen once. Sequences were obtained from peripheral blood. These receptors originate from a human donor in a cohort sampled during active COVID-19.

This clone was detected once. CDR3 amino acids: CASSGTGDIQETQYF. CDR3 bases: TGCGCCAGCAGCGGGACAGGGGATATCCAAGAGACCCAGTACTTC. The chain employs TRBV5-1 and TRBJ2-5, with 10 bases that match TRBD1. Germline loops: CDR1 SGHRS, CDR2 YFSETQ. The CDR3 is 15 residues long. The V gene end was trimmed by 4 bases and the J gene end by 1 base; junction bases not matched to a gene: 4.

This chain connects TRBV6-2 or TRBV6-3 to TRBJ1-2; no clear D. The CDR3 has 12 residues. Looked up from germline, CDR1 is MNHEY and CDR2 is SVGEGT. V lost 5 bases and J 1 base, leaving 5 bases between the germline ends. CDR3 residues: CASSAGNYGYTF. The DNA of the CDR3 is TGTGCCAGCAGTGCGGGTAACTATGGCTACACCTTC.